These T cell receptor beta chains were read from a single sample in a study of blood T cell repertoires in COVID-19. Profiling relied on immunoSEQ multiplex PCR, and the TCRdb table lists in-frame clones only, not all of them. The data contain some 270,000 clones, 80% to 85% of them singletons. The sequenced material came from peripheral blood. These TCRs come from a woman aged 40 to 50 who had recovered from COVID-19. CDR3s include the opening cysteine and the closing phenylalanine or tryptophan. The D gene is left open where the match is weak. Expanded clones get a size class; other rows say once, few or many, or leave the size out.

V	J	size	D	DNA	CDR3
TRBV6-5	TRBJ1-5	-	-	TGTGCCAGCAGTTACCAGAAAAATCAGCCCCAGCATTTT	CASSYQKNQPQHF
TRBV29-1	TRBJ2-7	-	-	TGCAGCGTTGAAGATCCCCACTACGAGCAGTACTTC	CSVEDPHYEQYF
TRBV20-1	TRBJ2-3	-	-	TGCAGTGCTAGTTCCGTGGGGGGAATCACAGATACGCAGTATTTT	CSASSVGGITDTQYF
TRBV4-1	TRBJ1-5	-	-	TGCGCCAGCAGCCAAGATCTGAGGTCCTATAGCAATCAGCCCCAGCATTTT	CASSQDLRSYSNQPQHF
TRBV5-1	TRBJ2-3	-	TRBD2	TGCGCCAGCGGACCCAGCGGGGGGGTAAGCACAGATACGCAGTATTTT	CASGPSGGVSTDTQYF
TRBV7-9	TRBJ2-5	-	TRBD2	TGTGCCAGCAGCTTGGGCCAACTAGCGGGGGGGCCTAAGACCCAGTACTTC	CASSLGQLAGGPKTQYF
TRBV5-1	TRBJ2-5	-	-	TGCGCCAGCAGCACATTGGGGGCTAGTGCAGAGACCCAGTACTTC	CASSTLGASAETQYF
TRBV6-1	TRBJ1-2	-	TRBD1	TGTGCCAGCAGTGAAACCCGGACAGGGGCGCTCGACTATGGCTACACCTTC	CASSETRTGALDYGYTF
TRBV18	TRBJ1-1	-	-	TGTGCCAGCTCCCTTGACAGTAACACTGAAGCTTTCTTT	CASSLDSNTEAFF
TRBV7-9	TRBJ2-1	-	-	TGTGCCAGCAGCTTAGAGGCAGGGTTTGCGTTCTTC	CASSLEAGFAFF
TRBV4-2	TRBJ1-5	-	-	TGTGCCAGCAGCCAAGATTACGGGGATCAGCCCCAGCATTTT	CASSQDYGDQPQHF
TRBV4-2	TRBJ1-6	-	-	TGTGCCAGCAGCCAAGATCTCGGGTCACCCCTCCACTTT	CASSQDLGSPLHF
TRBV3-1/TRBV3-2	TRBJ1-1	-	-	TGTGCCAGCAGCCAAGGACGGGGTACTGAAGCTTTCTTT	CASSQGRGTEAFF
TRBV2	TRBJ1-1	-	TRBD1	TGTGCCAGCGGGATGGACAGGGGGCTGACTGAAGCTTTCTTT	CASGMDRGLTEAFF
TRBV5-6	TRBJ2-2	-	TRBD2	TGTGCCAGCAGCTTGACTAGCGGGGGACTTCCCGCGAACACCGGGGAGCTGTTTTTT	CASSLTSGGLPANTGELFF
TRBV4-2	TRBJ1-3	-	-	TGTGCCAGCAGCCAAGTCGAGAGGTTTGGTACCATATATTTT	CASSQVERFGTIYF
TRBV9	TRBJ1-2	-	TRBD1	TGTGCCAGCAGCGGCTCAGGGGGCGGCTATGGCTACACCTTC	CASSGSGGGYGYTF
TRBV6-6	TRBJ1-2	-	-	TGTGCCAGCAGTTACGCGGGTTTTAACTATGGCTACACCTTC	CASSYAGFNYGYTF
TRBV7-9	TRBJ1-1	few	-	TGTGCCAGCAGCTTGTTACTTGTCGACACTGAAGCTTTCTTT	CASSLLLVDTEAFF
TRBV2	TRBJ1-6	-	-	TGTGCCAGCAGTGCCTCTCAGAATTCACCCCTCCACTTT	CASSASQNSPLHF
TRBV10-3	TRBJ2-3	-	-	TGTGCCATCAGTGTCGCGGGACAGAGTAGCACAGATACGCAGTATTTT	CAISVAGQSSTDTQYF
TRBV3-1/TRBV3-2	TRBJ2-5	few	TRBD2	TGTGCCAGCAGCCCCCGGGTAGCGGGGGGGGAGACCCAGTACTTC	CASSPRVAGGETQYF
TRBV6-1	TRBJ2-4	-	-	TGTGCCAGCAGTGATGGGCTTCTAGCCAAAAACATTCAGTACTTC	CASSDGLLAKNIQYF
TRBV10-3	TRBJ2-2	-	TRBD1	TGTGCCATCAGAGTAAGGGACAGAGACACCGGGGAGCTGTTTTTT	CAIRVRDRDTGELFF
TRBV30	TRBJ1-5	-	-	TGTGCCTGGAGGGACTCAACAAGGACGGGGATCCATCAGCCCCAGCATTTT	CAWRDSTRTGIHQPQHF
TRBV2	TRBJ2-3	-	-	TGTGCCAGCCGGCGGAGCACAGATACGCAGTATTTT	CASRRSTDTQYF
TRBV5-1	TRBJ2-2	few	-	TGCGCCAGCGAACTAGACGCGAACACCGGGGAGCTGTTTTTT	CASELDANTGELFF
TRBV13	TRBJ2-7	-	TRBD1	TGTGCCAGCAGTTCTCGGGACAGGACAATCACCCCCCACTACGAGCAGTACTTC	CASSSRDRTITPHYEQYF
TRBV2	TRBJ1-3	-	-	TGTGCCAGCAGTGCTACAGTTCCCCCCGTTGGAAACACCATATATTTT	CASSATVPPVGNTIYF
TRBV30	TRBJ1-4	-	TRBD1	TGTGCCTGGAAATCGCCCGGGACAGGGGGGGTAGGGAAGAGTGAAAAACTGTTTTTT	CAWKSPGTGGVGKSEKLFF
TRBV12-3/TRBV12-4	TRBJ1-4	once	-	TGTGCCAGCAGTTCAACAGGGTTCGCGGAACTGTTTTTT	CASSSTGFAELFF
TRBV4-1	TRBJ2-7	few	TRBD1	TGCGCCAGCAGCCAAGATGTAGACAGGGGCTACGAGCAGTACTTC	CASSQDVDRGYEQYF
TRBV7-2	TRBJ1-3	-	-	TGTGCCAGCAGCTTAGGGCAGGCGAGCTCTGGAAACACCATATATTTT	CASSLGQASSGNTIYF
TRBV10-3	TRBJ1-2	-	-	TGTGCCATCAGTGAGGGTCCGCGGGGCTATGGCTACACCTTC	CAISEGPRGYGYTF
TRBV6-6	TRBJ1-2	-	TRBD1	TGTGCCAGCAGTCGTACAGGGGAGGCCCGAAGGGGCTACACCTTC	CASSRTGEARRGYTF
TRBV5-1	TRBJ2-3	-	-	TGCGCCAGCAGCGGAGGACAGCCCACAGATACGCAGTATTTT	CASSGGQPTDTQYF
TRBV5-1	TRBJ2-1	-	TRBD2	TGCGCCAGCAGTAGTGAAGGCGCGGGGGGAAGATACTACAATGAGCAGTTCTTC	CASSSEGAGGRYYNEQFF
TRBV19	TRBJ2-7	few	-	TGTGCCAGTAGCACCAGCACCGGGACTCCCACCTACGAGCAGTACTTC	CASSTSTGTPTYEQYF
TRBV7-8	TRBJ2-7	-	TRBD1	TGTGCCAGCAGAAACAGGGGAATCTCCTACGAGCAGTACTTC	CASRNRGISYEQYF
TRBV24-1	TRBJ2-3	once	-	TGTGCCACCAGCGCACGCGGACAGTTCCTCACAGATACGCAGTATTTT	CATSARGQFLTDTQYF
TRBV3-1/TRBV3-2	TRBJ2-1	-	TRBD2	TGTGCCAGCAGCCGGAACGGGGGGTCCCAAAATGAGCAGTTCTTC	CASSRNGGSQNEQFF
TRBV5-1	TRBJ1-3	-	-	TGCGCCAGCAGCCGCGACATCGGAAACACCATATATTTT	CASSRDIGNTIYF
TRBV6-5	TRBJ1-4	-	-	TGTGCCAGCAGCCCAGACGGACTCAGTGATGAAAAACTGTTTTTT	CASSPDGLSDEKLFF
TRBV5-4	TRBJ1-2	-	TRBD1	TGTGCCAGCAACACAGGGGGCAGCGCTGCCTTGGTCTATGGCTACACCTTC	CASNTGGSAALVYGYTF
TRBV5-5	TRBJ1-1	-	-	TGTGCCAGCAGCTTGGTATTAACTGAAGCTTTCTTT	CASSLVLTEAFF
TRBV19	TRBJ1-4	few	-	TGTGCCAGTAGTAGGGGGGTGCAGGAAAAACTGTTTTTT	CASSRGVQEKLFF
TRBV27	TRBJ2-3	-	TRBD2	TGTGCCAGCAGTTTATCTAGTGGGCGGGGGGCAGATACGCAGTATTTT	CASSLSSGRGADTQYF
TRBV11-2	TRBJ1-4	-	-	TGTGCCAGCAGCTTAGAGGGGGCTGATGAAAAACTGTTTTTT	CASSLEGADEKLFF
TRBV15	TRBJ1-5	-	TRBD1	TGTGCCACCAGCAGAGCTACAGGGGGCAGGAATCAGCCCCAGCATTTT	CATSRATGGRNQPQHF
TRBV28	TRBJ2-3	-	-	TGTGCCAGCAGTTCGCCGGGACTCAAGCTCACAGATACGCAGTATTTT	CASSSPGLKLTDTQYF
TRBV28	TRBJ1-2	-	TRBD1	TGTGCCAGCAGTTCCTCCGCGACAGGGTGGGTTGGTGGCTACACCTTC	CASSSSATGWVGGYTF
TRBV6-5	TRBJ1-1	-	-	TGTGCCAGCATGCGTCTCGCGGTTGCTTTCTTT	CASMRLAVAFF
TRBV21-1	TRBJ2-5	-	-	TGTGCCAGCCCCCGTGGGGGCCCACGGGAGACCCAGTACTTC	CASPRGGPRETQYF
TRBV3-1/TRBV3-2	TRBJ2-7	-	-	TGTGCCAGCAGCAGGGGGTCCTACGAGCAGTACTTC	CASSRGSYEQYF
TRBV5-1	TRBJ2-5	many	-	TGCGCCAGCAGCTCGGACAGCACACAAGAGACCCAGTACTTC	CASSSDSTQETQYF
TRBV4-1	TRBJ2-7	-	-	TGCGCCAGCAGCCAACCCGACAGAGCCTACGAGCAGTACTTC	CASSQPDRAYEQYF
TRBV4-2	TRBJ2-5	-	-	TGTGCCAGCAGCCGAGTAGGAGGGATCCAAGAGACCCAGTACTTC	CASSRVGGIQETQYF
TRBV9	TRBJ1-5	-	-	TGTGCCAGCAGCGCCGACGGGAGCAATCAGCCCCAGCATTTT	CASSADGSNQPQHF